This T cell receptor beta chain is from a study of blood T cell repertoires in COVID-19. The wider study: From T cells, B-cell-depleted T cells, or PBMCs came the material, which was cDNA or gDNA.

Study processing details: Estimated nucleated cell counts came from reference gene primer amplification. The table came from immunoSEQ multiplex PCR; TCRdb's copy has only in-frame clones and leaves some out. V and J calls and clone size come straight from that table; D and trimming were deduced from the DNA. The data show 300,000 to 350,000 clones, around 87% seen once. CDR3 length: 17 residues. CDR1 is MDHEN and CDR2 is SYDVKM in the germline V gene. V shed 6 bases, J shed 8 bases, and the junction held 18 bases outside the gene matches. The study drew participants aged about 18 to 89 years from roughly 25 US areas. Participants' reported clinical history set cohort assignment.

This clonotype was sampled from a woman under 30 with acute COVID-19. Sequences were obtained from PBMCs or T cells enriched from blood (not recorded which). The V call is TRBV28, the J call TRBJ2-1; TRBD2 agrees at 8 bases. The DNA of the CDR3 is TGTGCCAGCAGCAAGCTCTCTACTAGCGGTCGGGGGGATGAGCAGTTCTTC. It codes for CASSKLSTSGRGDEQFF.